This T cell receptor beta chain was retrieved from a study of graft-versus-host responses after intestinal transplantation. The overall study: Those transplanted obtained multivisceral, liver-intestinal, or isolated intestinal grafts.

A remark on this clone: No antigen is known for it.

The repertoire was sequenced with immunoSEQ multiplex PCR; TCRdb's copy has only in-frame clones and lacks some. The sample has tens of thousands of clones, 90% to 95% seen once. The source material was unstimulated CD4+ T cells sorted from spleen or lymph node cells, sampled before transplant. The sequence was collected from a human donor who was the organ donor for an intestinal transplant.

This CDR3 reads CAWSVSSYNQPQHF. Written as DNA, the CDR3 is TGTGCCTGGAGTGTATCCAGCTACAATCAGCCCCAGCATTTT. This sequence joins TRBV30 and TRBJ1-5; no clear D gene. This CDR3 is built from 14 residues. Trimming shortened V by 0 bases and J by 3 bases, and 9 bases separated the two germline ends. Germline-derived CDR1 and CDR2 are GTSNPN and SVGIG (reference sequence).